The entry that follows covers one T cell receptor (beta chain) sequence. Its antigen is unidentified. This may be a read error, as it is one base from a much larger clone. This entry comes from a study of glioma-infiltrating T cells. Using RNA template, CDR3s of TCR alpha and beta were amplified with iRepertoire arm-PCR. Tissue mRNA or PBMC total RNA, about 90-450 ng, went into one-step reverse transcription and amplification. MiXCR, run by TCRdb on the multiplex PCR reads, gives a single entry per CDR3 protein. The data show tens of thousands of distinct CDR3 sequences, approximately 42% seen once. The CDR3 has 16 residues. Germline V gives CDR1 SGHTA, CDR2 FQGTGA. Study-level findings and limits: Above-expected tissue-blood divergence occurred in all gliomas, most in low-grade ones. Tissue and blood shared very few CDR3 sequences.

The rearrangement uses TRBV7-3 and TRBJ1-6; 10 nucleotides match TRBD1. The source of this sequence is a human donor with low-grade glioma or glioblastoma, undergoing nonglioma brain surgery, or in good health (not recorded which). Sequencing was carried out using glioma tissue, nonneoplastic brain tissue, or PBMCs (not recorded which). In DNA, the CDR3 is TGTGCCAGCAGCTTAAGGACAGGGGGGAAGAATTCACCCCTCAACTTT. This gives the protein CASSLRTGGKNSPLNF.